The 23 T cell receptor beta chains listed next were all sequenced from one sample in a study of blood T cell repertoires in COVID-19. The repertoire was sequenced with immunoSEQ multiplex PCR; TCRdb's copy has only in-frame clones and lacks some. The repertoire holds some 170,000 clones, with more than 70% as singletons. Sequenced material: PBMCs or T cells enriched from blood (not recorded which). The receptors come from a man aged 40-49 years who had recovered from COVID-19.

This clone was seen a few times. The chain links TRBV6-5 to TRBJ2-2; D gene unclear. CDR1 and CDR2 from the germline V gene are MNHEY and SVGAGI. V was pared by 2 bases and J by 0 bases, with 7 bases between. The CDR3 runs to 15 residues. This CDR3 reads CASSYQVTNTGELFF. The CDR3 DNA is TGTGCCAGCAGTTACCAGGTTACGAACACCGGGGAGCTGTTTTTT.

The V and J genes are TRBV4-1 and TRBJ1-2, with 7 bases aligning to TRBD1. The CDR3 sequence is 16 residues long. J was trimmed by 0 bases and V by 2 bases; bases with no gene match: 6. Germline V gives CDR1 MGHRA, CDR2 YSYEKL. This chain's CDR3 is CASSQSTGIANYGYTF. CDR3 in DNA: TGCGCCAGCAGCCAATCGACAGGGATAGCTAACTATGGCTACACCTTC.

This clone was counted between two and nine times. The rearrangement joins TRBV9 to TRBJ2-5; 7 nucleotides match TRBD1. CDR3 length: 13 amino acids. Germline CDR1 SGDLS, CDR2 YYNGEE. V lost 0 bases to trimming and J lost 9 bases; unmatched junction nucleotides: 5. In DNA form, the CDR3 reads TGTGCCAGCAGCGTAGGAGGCCAGGGGGCCCAGTACTTC. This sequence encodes CASSVGGQGAQYF.

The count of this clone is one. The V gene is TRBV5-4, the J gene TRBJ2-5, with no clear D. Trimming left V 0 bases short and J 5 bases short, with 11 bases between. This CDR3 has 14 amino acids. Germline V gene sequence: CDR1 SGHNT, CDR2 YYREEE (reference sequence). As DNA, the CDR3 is TGTGCCAGCAGCTTGGGGCTGCGAGCGGAGACCCAGTACTTC. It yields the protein CASSLGLRAETQYF.

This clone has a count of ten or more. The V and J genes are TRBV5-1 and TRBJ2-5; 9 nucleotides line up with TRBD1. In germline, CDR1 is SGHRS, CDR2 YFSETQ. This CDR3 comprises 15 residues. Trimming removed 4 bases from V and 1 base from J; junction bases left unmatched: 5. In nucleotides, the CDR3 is TGCGCCAGCAGCACAACAGGGGGCGGCCAAGAGACCCAGTACTTC. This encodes CASSTTGGGQETQYF.

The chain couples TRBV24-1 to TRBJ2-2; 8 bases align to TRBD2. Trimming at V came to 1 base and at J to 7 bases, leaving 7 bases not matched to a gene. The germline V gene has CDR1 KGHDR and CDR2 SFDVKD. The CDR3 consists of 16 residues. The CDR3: CATSDFGGGRVGELFF. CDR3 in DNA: TGTGCCACCAGTGATTTCGGGGGGGGCCGAGTCGGGGAGCTGTTTTTT.

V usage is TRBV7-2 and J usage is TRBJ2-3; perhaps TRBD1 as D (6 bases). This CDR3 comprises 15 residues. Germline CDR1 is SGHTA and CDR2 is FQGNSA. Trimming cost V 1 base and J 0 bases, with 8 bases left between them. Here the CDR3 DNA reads TGTGCCAGCAGCTTAGGAAGGGGGAGCACAGATACGCAGTATTTT. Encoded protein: CASSLGRGSTDTQYF.

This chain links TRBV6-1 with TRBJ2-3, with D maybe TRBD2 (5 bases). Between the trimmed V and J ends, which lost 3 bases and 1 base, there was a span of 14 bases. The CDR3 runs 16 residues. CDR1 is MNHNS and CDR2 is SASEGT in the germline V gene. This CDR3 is CASSEWMAGRTDTQYF. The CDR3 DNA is TGTGCCAGCAGTGAGTGGATGGCGGGCCGCACAGATACGCAGTATTTT.

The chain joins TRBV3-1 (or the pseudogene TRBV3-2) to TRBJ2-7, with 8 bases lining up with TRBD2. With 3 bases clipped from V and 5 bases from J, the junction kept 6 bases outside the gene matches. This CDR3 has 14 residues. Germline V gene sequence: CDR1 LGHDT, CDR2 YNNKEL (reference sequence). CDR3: CASSQGRGAHEQYV. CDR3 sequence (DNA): TGTGCCAGCAGCCAGGGGCGGGGGGCCCACGAGCAGTACGTC.

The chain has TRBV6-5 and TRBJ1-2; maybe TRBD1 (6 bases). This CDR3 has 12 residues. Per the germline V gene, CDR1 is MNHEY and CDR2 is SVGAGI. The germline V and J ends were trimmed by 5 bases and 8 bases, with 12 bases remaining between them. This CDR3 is CASSNRVRGYTF. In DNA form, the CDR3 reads TGTGCCAGCAGTAACAGGGTCCGGGGCTACACCTTC.

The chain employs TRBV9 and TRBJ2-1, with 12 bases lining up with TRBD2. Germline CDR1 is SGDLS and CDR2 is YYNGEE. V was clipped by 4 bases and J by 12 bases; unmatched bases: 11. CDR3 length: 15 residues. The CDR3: CASSSLAGGPFSQFF. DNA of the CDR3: TGTGCCAGCAGCTCTCTAGCGGGGGGGCCATTCTCGCAGTTCTTC.

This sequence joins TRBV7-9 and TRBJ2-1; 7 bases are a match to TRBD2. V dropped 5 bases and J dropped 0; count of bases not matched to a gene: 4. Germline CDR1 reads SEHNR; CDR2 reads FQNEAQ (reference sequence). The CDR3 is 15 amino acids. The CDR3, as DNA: TGTGCCAGCAGCCCCCGACTAGCCTCCTACAATGAGCAGTTCTTC. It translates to CASSPRLASYNEQFF.

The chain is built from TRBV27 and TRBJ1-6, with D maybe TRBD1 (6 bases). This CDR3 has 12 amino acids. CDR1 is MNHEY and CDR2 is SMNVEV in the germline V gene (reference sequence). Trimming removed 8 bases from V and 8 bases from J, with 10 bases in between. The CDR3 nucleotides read TGTGCCAGCGCGACAGGATATTCACCCCTCCACTTT. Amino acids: CASATGYSPLHF.

CDR3 protein: CASSRRLAVQETQYF. CDR3 bases: TGTGCCAGCAGCCGAAGACTAGCGGTCCAAGAGACCCAGTACTTC. The chain employs TRBV4-2 and TRBJ2-5; 9 bases match TRBD2. There are 15 residues in the CDR3. CDR1 LGHNA and CDR2 YNFKEQ come from the germline V gene. V lost 4 bases, J lost 1 base, and 4 bases stayed unmatched.

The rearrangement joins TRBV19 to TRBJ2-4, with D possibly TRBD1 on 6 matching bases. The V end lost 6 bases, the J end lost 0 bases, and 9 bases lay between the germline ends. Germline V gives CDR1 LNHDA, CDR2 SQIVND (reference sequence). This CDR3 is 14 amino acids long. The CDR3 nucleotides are TGTGCCAGTAGGGACAGCCTAGCCAAAAACATTCAGTACTTC. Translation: CASRDSLAKNIQYF.

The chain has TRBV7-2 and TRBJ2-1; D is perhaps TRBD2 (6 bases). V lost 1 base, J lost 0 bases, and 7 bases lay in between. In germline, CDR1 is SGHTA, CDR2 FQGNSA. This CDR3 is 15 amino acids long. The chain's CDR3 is CASSLEGGSYNEQFF. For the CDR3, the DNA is TGTGCCAGCAGCTTAGAGGGAGGCTCCTACAATGAGCAGTTCTTC.

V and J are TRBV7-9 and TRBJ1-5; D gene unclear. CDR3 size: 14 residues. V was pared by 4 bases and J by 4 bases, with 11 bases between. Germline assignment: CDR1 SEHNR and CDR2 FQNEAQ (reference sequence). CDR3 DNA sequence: TGTGCCAGCAGCTCGGCGGCCGGGAATCAGCCCCAGCATTTT. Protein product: CASSSAAGNQPQHF.

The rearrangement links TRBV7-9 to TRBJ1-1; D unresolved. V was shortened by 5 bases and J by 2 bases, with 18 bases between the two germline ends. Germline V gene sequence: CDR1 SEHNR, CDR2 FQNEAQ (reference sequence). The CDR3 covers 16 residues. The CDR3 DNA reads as TGTGCCAGCAGCCAAGAGGAGTCTATTATTAACACTGAAGCTTTCTTT. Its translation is CASSQEESIINTEAFF.

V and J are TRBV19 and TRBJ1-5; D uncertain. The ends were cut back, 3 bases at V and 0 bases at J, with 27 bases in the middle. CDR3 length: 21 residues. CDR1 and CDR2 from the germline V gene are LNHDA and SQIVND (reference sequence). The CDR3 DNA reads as TGTGCCAGTAGTATTAAAAGAACCCGGGGAGGCAGCTTATATAGCAATCAGCCCCAGCATTTT. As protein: CASSIKRTRGGSLYSNQPQHF.

DNA of the CDR3: TGCGCCAGCAGCGGGAGGTTCTACGAGCAGTACTTC. Protein: CASSGRFYEQYF. This chain uses TRBV5-1 with TRBJ2-7; a weak D match, TRBD2 (6 bases). The V end lost 4 bases, the J end lost 3 bases, and 8 bases lay between the germline ends. This CDR3 has 12 residues. From germline, CDR1 is SGHRS and CDR2 YFSETQ. The variable domain in full, with the rest retrieved from reference TRBV5-1 and TRBJ2-7, is KAGVTQTPRYLIKTRGQQVTLSCSPISGHRSVSWYQQTPGQGLQFLFEYFSETQRNKGNFPGRFSGRQFSNSRSEMNVSTLELGDSALYLCASSGRFYEQYFGPGTRLTVT.

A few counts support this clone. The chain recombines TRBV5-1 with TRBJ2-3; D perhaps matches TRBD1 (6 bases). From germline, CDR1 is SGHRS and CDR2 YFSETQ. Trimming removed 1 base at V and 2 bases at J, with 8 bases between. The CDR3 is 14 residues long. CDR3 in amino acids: CASSLRGITDTQYF. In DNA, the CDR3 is TGCGCCAGCAGCTTGAGGGGGATCACAGATACGCAGTATTTT. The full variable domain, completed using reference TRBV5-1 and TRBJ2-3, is KAGVTQTPRYLIKTRGQQVTLSCSPISGHRSVSWYQQTPGQGLQFLFEYFSETQRNKGNFPGRFSGRQFSNSRSEMNVSTLELGDSALYLCASSLRGITDTQYFGPGTRLTVL.

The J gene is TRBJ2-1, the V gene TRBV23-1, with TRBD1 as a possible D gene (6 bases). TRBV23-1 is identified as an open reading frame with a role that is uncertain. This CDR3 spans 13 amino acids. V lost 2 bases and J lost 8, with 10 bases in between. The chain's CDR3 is CASSQGKGDEQFF. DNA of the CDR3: TGCGCCAGCAGTCAAGGAAAGGGGGATGAGCAGTTCTTC.

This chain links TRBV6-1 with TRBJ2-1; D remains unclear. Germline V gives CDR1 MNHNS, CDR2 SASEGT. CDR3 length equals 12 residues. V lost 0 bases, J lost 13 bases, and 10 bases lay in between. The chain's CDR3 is CASSEASRVQFF. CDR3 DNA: TGTGCCAGCAGTGAAGCTTCCCGCGTTCAGTTCTTC.